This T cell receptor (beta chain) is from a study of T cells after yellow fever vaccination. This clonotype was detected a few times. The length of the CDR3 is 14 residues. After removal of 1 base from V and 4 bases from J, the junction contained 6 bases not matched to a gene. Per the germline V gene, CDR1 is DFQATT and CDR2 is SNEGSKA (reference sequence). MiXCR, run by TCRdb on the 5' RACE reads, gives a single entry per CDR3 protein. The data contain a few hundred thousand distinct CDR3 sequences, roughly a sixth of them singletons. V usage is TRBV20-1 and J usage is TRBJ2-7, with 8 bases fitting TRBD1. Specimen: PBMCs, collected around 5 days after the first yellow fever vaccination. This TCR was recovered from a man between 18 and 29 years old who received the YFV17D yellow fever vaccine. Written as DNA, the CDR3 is TGCAGTGCTAGAGGTGTGACAGGGGAATACGAGCAGTACGTC. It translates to CSARGVTGEYEQYV.